A single sample gave rise to the 2 T cell receptor beta chains below, sequenced in a study of metastatic and nonmetastatic thyroid tumors. Until they underwent thyroid surgery, no patient had received any treatment. TCRdb re-called the PCR reads via MiXCR. This table has around 7,000 clones, roughly 33% appearing once. The material sequenced was adjacent normal tissue. These receptors came from a female donor with papillary thyroid cancer or a benign thyroid nodule (not recorded which). Some clones in this sample may be carry-over from other donors' samples.

The chain combines TRBV6-1 with TRBJ2-1, with D possibly matching TRBD2 (5 bases). In germline, CDR1 is MNHNS, CDR2 SASEGT. This CDR3 has 15 amino acids. V lost 7 bases to trimming and J lost 5 bases, with 18 bases between them. The CDR3 protein is CASTPWSGTHNEQFF. The CDR3 nucleotides are TGTGCCAGCACCCCATGGAGCGGCACCCACAATGAGCAGTTCTTC.

The CDR3 sequence is CASSLGVSPGGYGYTF. The CDR3 DNA sequence: TGTGCCAGCAGCTTAGGGGTAAGCCCCGGTGGCTATGGCTACACCTTC. This rearrangement joins TRBV7-2 to TRBJ1-2; the D is unclear. The CDR3 has 16 amino acids. The V and J ends lost 1 base and 4 bases respectively, with 16 bases between them. Germline V gene sequence: CDR1 SGHTA, CDR2 FQGNSA.